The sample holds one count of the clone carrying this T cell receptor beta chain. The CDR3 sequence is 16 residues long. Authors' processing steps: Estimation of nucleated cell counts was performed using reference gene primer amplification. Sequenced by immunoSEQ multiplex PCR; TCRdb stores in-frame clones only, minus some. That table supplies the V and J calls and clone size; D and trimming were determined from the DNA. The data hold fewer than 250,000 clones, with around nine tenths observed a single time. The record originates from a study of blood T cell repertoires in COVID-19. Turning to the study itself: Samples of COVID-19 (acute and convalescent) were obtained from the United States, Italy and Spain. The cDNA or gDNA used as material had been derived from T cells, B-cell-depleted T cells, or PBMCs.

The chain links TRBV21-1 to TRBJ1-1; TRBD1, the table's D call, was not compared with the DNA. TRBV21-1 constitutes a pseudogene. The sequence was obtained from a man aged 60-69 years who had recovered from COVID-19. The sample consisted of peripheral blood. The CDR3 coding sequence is TGTGCCAGCAGCAAAGCCCGGACAGGGTGGGTCACTGAAGCTTTCTTT. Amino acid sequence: CASSKARTGWVTEAFF.